This T cell receptor (beta chain) came from a study of human T cells and chemical hapten exposure. Study in general: Reading of the patch tests, which applied 0.01% DPC to the upper back, occurred at 6 days.

This clonotype was observed many times. Time point: patch test 2, 6 weeks after DPC sensitization. This sample's treatment: therapeutic diphenylcyclopropenone sensitization with weekly scalp DPC. TCRdb reprocessed the RACE reads with MiXCR, giving one entry per CDR3 protein. The data hold 70,000 to 95,000 distinct CDR3 sequences, with around 6.7% observed a single time. Losses at the gene ends were 0 bases for V and 5 bases for J; bases not matched to a gene: 4. CDR1 is SGHRS and CDR2 is YFSETQ in the germline V gene. The CDR3 length is 14 residues. Material: whole blood, obtained in connection with sensitization to the hapten diphenylcyclopropenone (DPC). The rearrangement uses TRBV5-1 and TRBJ2-5; 7 bases are a match to TRBD2. The receptor comes from a woman in her 30s with alopecia areata. Some clones in this sample may be carry-over from other donors' samples. The CDR3 loop reads CASSLERGSETQYF. The CDR3 coding sequence is TGCGCCAGCAGCTTGGAGCGGGGCTCGGAGACCCAGTACTTC.